Listed below are T cell receptor beta chains from one sample, sequenced in a study of blood T cell repertoires in COVID-19. This table comes from immunoSEQ multiplex PCR, and its TCRdb copy is limited to in-frame clones, with some not included. The sample yields roughly 400,000 clones, about 92% seen once. Source material: PBMCs or T cells enriched from blood (not recorded which). These receptors were taken from a young man who had recovered from COVID-19. Both conserved end residues are trimmed from each CDR3.

V: TRBV9; J: TRBJ1-6; length: 12; CDR3: ASSQTGSDSPLH
V: TRBV6-1; J: TRBJ2-1; length: 14; CDR3: ASSALTSGPVNEQF
V: TRBV10-3; J: TRBJ2-3; length: 17; CDR3: AIGSGLAGGMSSTDTQY
V: TRBV7-5; J: TRBJ1-2; length: 13; CDR3: VRSSTSGTGDGYT
V: TRBV12-5; J: TRBJ1-5; length: 11; CDR3: ASGFAPDQPQH
V: TRBV7-3; J: TRBJ2-5; length: 11; CDR3: ASARTPQETQY
V: TRBV13; J: TRBJ1-3; length: 12; CDR3: ASSPRSNGNTIY
V: TRBV27; J: TRBJ1-2; length: 9; CDR3: ASSSRGLYT
V: TRBV11-2; J: TRBJ1-1; length: 11; CDR3: ASTGFSGGEAF
V: TRBV10-3; J: TRBJ2-6; length: 13; CDR3: AISDPGSGANVLT